This TCR beta chain was obtained from a study of T-cell memory formation after mild COVID-19. Study results and limitations: The authors left the SARS-CoV-2 specificity of second-wave clones peaking on day 37 unconfirmed.

This clonotype was detected only a few times. Its specificity is unknown. The V end was cut by 6 bases, the J end by 3 bases, with 9 bases between. Germline CDR1 reads SGHTA; CDR2 reads FQGNSA. The CDR3 is 12 residues long. TCRdb re-called the 5' RACE reads through MiXCR, storing one row per CDR3 protein. There are some 62,000 distinct CDR3 sequences in the sample; over 8.5% occur only once, and about 1.1% lies in the top ten. The sequence was obtained from a man in his late teens or twenties who had mild COVID-19 (a few samples of this study predate the infection). Cell type and time point are not known. Input material: PBMCs or a T cell subset sorted from them (not recorded which). V usage is TRBV7-2 and J usage is TRBJ2-7; D may be TRBD1 (6 bases). DNA of the CDR3: TGTGCCAGCAGGGAGGACAGCTACGAGCAGTACTTC. This translates into CASREDSYEQYF.